This T cell receptor (beta chain) is drawn from a study of cytomegalovirus exposure and HLA in healthy donors. Amplification used 60 Vbeta primers and 13 Jbeta primers. The method was immunoSEQ multiplex PCR; TCRdb's version includes in-frame clones alone and lacks a portion of them. This repertoire shows about 130,000 clones, approximately 17% found once; its top ten account for approximately 2.9%. The germline V and J ends were trimmed by 4 bases and 2 bases, with 8 bases remaining between them. The germline V gene encodes CDR1 ENHRY and CDR2 SYGVKD. The CDR3 consists of 13 residues. The sequence came from a female donor in good health and CMV-seropositive. J is TRBJ1-1 and V is TRBV10-3; D gene uncertain. The sample comprised PBMCs. CDR3: CAISAGKNTEAFF. The CDR3 nucleotides read TGTGCCATCAGTGCGGGGAAAAACACTGAAGCTTTCTTT.